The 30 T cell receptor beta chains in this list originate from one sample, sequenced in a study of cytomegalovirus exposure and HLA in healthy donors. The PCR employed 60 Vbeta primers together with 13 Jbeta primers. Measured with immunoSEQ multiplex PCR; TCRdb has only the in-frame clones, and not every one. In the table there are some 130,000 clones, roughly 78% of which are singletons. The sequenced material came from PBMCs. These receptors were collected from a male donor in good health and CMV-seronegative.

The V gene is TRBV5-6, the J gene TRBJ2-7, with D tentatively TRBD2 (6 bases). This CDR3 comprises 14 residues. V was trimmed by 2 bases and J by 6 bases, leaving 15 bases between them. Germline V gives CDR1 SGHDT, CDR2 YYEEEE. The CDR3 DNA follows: TGTGCCAGCAGCTTCTACAGGCTGGGGGGCGAGCAGTACTTC. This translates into CASSFYRLGGEQYF.

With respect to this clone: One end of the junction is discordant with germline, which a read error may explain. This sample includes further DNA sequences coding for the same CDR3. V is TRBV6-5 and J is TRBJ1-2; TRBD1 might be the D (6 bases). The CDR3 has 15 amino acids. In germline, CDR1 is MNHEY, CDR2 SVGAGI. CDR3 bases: TGCGCCAGCAGTTACTCCGGGGAGGGGGTCTATGGCTACACCTTC. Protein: CASSYSGEGVYGYTF.

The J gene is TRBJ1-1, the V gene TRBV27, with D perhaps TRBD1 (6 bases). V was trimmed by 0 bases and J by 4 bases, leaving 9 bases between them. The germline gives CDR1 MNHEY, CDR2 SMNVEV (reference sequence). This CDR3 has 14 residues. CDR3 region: CASSLSGGGTEAFF. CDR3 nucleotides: TGTGCCAGCAGTTTATCTGGGGGCGGCACTGAAGCTTTCTTT.

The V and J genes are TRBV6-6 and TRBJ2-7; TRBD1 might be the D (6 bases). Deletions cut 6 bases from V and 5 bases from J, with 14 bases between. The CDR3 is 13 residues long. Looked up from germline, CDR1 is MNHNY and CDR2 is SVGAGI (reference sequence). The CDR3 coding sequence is TGTGCCAGCAGGTACAGGGAGTACAACGAGCAGTACTTC. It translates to CASRYREYNEQYF.

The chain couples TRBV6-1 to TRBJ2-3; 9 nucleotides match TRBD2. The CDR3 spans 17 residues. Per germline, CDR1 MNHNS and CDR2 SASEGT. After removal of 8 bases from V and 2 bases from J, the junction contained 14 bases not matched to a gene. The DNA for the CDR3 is TGTGCCAGCGGAGAAGCCCGCCTAGCGGGGTTCACAGATACGCAGTATTTT. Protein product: CASGEARLAGFTDTQYF.

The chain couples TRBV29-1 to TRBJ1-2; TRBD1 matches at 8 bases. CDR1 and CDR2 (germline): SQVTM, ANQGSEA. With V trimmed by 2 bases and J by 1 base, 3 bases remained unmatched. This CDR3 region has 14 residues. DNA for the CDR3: TGCAGCGTTGAAAGGACAGGGAGTAACTATGGCTACACCTTC. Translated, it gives CSVERTGSNYGYTF.

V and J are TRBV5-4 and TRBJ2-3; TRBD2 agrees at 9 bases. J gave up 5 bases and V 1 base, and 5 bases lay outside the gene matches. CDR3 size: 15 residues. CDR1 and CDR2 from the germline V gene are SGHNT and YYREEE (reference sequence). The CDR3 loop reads CASSLPSGDRDTQYF. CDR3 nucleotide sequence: TGTGCCAGCAGCTTGCCTAGCGGGGACCGAGATACGCAGTATTTT.

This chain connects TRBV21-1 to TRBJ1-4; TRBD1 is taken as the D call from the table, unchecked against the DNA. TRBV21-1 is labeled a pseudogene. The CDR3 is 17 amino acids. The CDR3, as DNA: TGTGCCAGCAGCAAAGCGCTTCCGGCCCCCAGGATTGAAAAACTGTTTTTT. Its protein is CASSKALPAPRIEKLFF.

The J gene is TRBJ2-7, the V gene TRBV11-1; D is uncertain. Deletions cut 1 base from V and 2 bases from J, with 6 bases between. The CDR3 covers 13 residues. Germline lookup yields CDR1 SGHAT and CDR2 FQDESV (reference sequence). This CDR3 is CASSLDIPYEQYF. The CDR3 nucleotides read TGTGCCAGCAGCTTAGACATCCCCTACGAGCAGTACTTC.

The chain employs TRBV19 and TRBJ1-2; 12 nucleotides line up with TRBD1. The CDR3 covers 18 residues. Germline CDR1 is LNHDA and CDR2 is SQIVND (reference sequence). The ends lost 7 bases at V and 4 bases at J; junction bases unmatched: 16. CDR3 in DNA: TGTGCCAGTACCTTTTCGCGGGACAGGGGGCGTTTTGGCTATGGCTACACCTTC. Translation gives CASTFSRDRGRFGYGYTF. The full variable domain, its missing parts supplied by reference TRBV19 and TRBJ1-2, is DGGITQSPKYLFRKEGQNVTLSCEQNLNHDAMYWYRQDPGQGLRLIYYSQIVNDFQKGDIAEGYSVSREKKESFPLTVTSAQKNPTAFYLCASTFSRDRGRFGYGYTFGSGTRLTVV.

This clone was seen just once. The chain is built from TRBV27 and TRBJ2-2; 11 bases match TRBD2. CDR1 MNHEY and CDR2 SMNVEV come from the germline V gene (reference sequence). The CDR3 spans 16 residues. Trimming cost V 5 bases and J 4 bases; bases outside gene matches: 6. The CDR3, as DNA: TGTGCCAGCAGTGGTAGCGGGGGGGCGGTCACCGGGGAGCTGTTTTTT. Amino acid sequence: CASSGSGGAVTGELFF.

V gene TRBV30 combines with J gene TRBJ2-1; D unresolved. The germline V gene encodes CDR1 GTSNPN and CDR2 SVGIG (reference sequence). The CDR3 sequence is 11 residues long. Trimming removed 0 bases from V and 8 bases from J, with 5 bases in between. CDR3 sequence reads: CAWSVRDEQFF. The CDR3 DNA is TGTGCCTGGAGTGTTCGGGATGAGCAGTTCTTC.

CDR3 residues: CASSYTLGQGAHEQYF. DNA for the CDR3: TGTGCCAGCAGTTACACCCTAGGACAGGGGGCCCACGAGCAGTACTTC. The chain employs TRBV6-5 and TRBJ2-7; 11 nucleotides line up with TRBD1. The CDR3 extends over 16 amino acids. V gave up 2 bases and J gave up 5 bases; unmatched junction bases: 8. Per germline, CDR1 MNHEY and CDR2 SVGAGI.

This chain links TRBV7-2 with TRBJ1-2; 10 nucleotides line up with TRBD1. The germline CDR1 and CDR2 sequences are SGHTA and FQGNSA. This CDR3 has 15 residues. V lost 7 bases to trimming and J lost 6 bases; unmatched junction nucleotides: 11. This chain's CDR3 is CASTFFGTGDDGYTF. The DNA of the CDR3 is TGTGCCAGCACCTTCTTCGGGACAGGGGACGATGGCTACACCTTC.

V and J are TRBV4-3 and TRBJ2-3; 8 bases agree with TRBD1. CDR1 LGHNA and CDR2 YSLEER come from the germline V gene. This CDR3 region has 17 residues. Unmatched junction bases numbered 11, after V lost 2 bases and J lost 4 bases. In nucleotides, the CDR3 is TGCGCCAGCAGCCAAACCAGCTGGACAGGGCTGTCAGATACGCAGTATTTT. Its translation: CASSQTSWTGLSDTQYF.

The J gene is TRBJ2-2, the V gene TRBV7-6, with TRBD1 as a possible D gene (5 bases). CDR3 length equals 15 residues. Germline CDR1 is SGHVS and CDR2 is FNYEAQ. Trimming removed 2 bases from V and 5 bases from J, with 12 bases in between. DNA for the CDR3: TGTGCCAGCAGCTTATCGGGCAGGGATACCGGGGAGCTGTTTTTT. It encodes CASSLSGRDTGELFF.

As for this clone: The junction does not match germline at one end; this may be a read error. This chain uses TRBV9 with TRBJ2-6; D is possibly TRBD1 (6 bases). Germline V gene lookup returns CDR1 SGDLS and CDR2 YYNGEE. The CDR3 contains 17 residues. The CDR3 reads CASSVGAQYSGANGLTF. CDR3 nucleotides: TGTGCCAGCAGCGTGGGGGCTCAGTACTCTGGGGCCAACGGCCTGACTTTC.

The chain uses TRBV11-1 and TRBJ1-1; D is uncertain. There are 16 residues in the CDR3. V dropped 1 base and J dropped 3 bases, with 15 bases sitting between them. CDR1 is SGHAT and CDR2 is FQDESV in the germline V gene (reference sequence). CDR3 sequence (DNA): TGTGCCAGCAGCTTAGGGACCAGGATGAGGGACACTGAAGCTTTCTTT. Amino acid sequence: CASSLGTRMRDTEAFF.

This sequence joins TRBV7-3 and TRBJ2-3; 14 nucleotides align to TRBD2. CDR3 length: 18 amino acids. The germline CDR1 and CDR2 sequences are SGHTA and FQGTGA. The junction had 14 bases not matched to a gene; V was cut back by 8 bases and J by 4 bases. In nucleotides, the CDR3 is TGTGCCAGCGCACCCCGAGGGGCGACTAGCGGGGGGGCAGATACGCAGTATTTT. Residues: CASAPRGATSGGADTQYF.

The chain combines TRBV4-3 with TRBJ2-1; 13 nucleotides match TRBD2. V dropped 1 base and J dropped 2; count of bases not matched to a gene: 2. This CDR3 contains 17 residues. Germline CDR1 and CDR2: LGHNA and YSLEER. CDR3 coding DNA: TGCGCCAGCAGCCAAGTCGGGACTAGCGGGGCCTACAATGAGCAGTTCTTC. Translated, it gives CASSQVGTSGAYNEQFF.

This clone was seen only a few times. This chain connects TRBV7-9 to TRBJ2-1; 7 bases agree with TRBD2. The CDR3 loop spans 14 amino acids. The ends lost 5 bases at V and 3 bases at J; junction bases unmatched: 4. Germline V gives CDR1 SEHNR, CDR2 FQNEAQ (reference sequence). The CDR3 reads CASSRTSLYNEQFF. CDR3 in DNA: TGTGCCAGCAGCCGGACTAGTCTCTACAATGAGCAGTTCTTC.

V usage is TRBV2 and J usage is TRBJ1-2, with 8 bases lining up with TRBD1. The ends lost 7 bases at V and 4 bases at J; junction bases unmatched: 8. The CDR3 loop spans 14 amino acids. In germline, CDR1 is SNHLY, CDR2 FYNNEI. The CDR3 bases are TGTGCCAGCACCGAGGGGGACAGGTTCTATGGCTACACCTTC. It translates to CASTEGDRFYGYTF.

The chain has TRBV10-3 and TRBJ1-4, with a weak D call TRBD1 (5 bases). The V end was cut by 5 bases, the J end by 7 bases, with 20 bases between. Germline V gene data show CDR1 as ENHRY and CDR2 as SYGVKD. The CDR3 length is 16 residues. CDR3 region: CAISRNAGPGGEKLFF. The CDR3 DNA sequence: TGTGCCATCAGTCGTAATGCAGGGCCGGGGGGTGAAAAACTGTTTTTT.

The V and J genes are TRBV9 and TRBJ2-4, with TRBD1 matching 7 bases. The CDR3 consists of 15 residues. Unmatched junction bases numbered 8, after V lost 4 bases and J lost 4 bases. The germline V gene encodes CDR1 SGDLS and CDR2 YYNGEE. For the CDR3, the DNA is TGTGCCAGCAGCACGAGAGGGACAGATAAAAACATTCAGTACTTC. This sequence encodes CASSTRGTDKNIQYF.

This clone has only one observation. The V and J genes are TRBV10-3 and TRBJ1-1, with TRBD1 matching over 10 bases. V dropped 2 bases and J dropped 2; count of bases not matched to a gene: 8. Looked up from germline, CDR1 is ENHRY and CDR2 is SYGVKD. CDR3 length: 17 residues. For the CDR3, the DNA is TGTGCCATCAGTGAGCCCGACAGGGGGCTTAAAAACACTGAAGCTTTCTTT. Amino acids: CAISEPDRGLKNTEAFF.

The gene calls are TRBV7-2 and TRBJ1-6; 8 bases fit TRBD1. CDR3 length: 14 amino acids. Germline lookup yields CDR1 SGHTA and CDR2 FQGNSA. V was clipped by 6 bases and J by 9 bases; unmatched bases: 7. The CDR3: CASSRQGLGSPLHF. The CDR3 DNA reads TGTGCCAGCAGTCGACAGGGGTTGGGTTCACCCCTCCACTTT.

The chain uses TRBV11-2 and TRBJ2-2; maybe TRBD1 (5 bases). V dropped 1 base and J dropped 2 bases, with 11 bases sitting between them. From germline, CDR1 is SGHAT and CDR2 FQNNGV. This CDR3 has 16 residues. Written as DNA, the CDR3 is TGTGCCAGCAGCTTAGGGGTGGGGCCCAACACCGGGGAGCTGTTTTTT. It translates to CASSLGVGPNTGELFF.

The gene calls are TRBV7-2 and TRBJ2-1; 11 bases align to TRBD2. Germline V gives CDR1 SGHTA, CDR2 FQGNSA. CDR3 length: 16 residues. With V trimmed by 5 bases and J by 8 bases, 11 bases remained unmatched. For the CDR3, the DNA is TGTGCCAGCAGCCAATGGGCTAGCGGGAGGCAGTATGAGCAGTTCTTC. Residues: CASSQWASGRQYEQFF.

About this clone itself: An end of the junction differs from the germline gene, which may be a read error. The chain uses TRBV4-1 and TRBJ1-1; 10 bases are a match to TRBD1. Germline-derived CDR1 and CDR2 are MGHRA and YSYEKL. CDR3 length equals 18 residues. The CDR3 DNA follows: TGCGCCAGCAGCCACGACCGGGACAGGGGCCTTATGAACACTGAAGCTTCCTTT. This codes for CASSHDRDRGLMNTEASF.

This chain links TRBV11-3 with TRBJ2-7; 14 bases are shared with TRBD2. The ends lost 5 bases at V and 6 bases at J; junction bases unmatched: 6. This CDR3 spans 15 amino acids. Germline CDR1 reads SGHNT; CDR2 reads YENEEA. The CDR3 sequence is CASSQGLAGVSEQYF. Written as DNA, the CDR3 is TGTGCCAGCAGCCAGGGACTAGCGGGAGTCTCCGAGCAGTACTTC. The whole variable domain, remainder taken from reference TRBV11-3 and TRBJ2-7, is EAGVVQSPRYKIIEKKQPVAFWCNPISGHNTLYWYLQNLGQGPELLIRYENEEAVDDSQLPKDRFSAERLKGVDSTLKIQPAELGDSAVYLCASSQGLAGVSEQYFGPGTRLTVT.